These T cell receptor beta chains were read from a single sample in a study of T cells in Graves' hyperthyroidism and ophthalmopathy. Via MiXCR, TCRdb re-called the multiplex PCR reads, giving one row per CDR3 protein. The table shows 450,000 to 700,000 distinct CDR3 sequences, with roughly 50% occurring only once. Sequences were obtained from peripheral blood or thyroid tissue (not recorded which). The receptor set was obtained from an adult woman with Graves' disease, either hyperthyroidism or ophthalmopathy (not recorded which). Both conserved end residues are part of each CDR3. The order of the fields is clone size, V gene, D gene, J gene, CDR3 DNA, CDR3 protein. The D gene is left open where the match is weak. Clone sizes are given selectively: once, few, many, or a class where the clone is expanded.

many	TRBV7-9	TRBD2	TRBJ2-7	TGTGCCAGCAGCCCCGGACTAGCGGGCGAGCAGTACTTC	CASSPGLAGEQYF
.	TRBV7-8	.	TRBJ1-5	TGTGCCAGCAGCGTGCGGGGACTCAATCAGCCCCAGCATTTT	CASSVRGLNQPQHF
few	TRBV11-3	.	TRBJ1-2	TGTGCCAGCAGCCAAGATTGGGTGGTCGGAAGTGGCTACACCTTC	CASSQDWVVGSGYTF
many	TRBV20-1	.	TRBJ2-2	TGCAGTGCTAGAGATGAGGGCAGGGTCGGGGAGCTGTTTTTT	CSARDEGRVGELFF
many	TRBV3-1	TRBD1	TRBJ1-2	TGTGCCAGCAGCCCGCTCGTGGACAGGGAGAGCGGCTACACCTTC	CASSPLVDRESGYTF
.	TRBV10-3	TRBD1	TRBJ2-5	TGTGCCATCAGTGTGGTAGGGGGCGACGGTCAGCCCCAGTACTTC	CAISVVGGDGQPQYF
many	TRBV29-1	.	TRBJ2-7	TGCAGCGCAAACCGGGATCCTGAGGGGCCCGAGCAGTACTTC	CSANRDPEGPEQYF
.	TRBV12-3/TRBV12-4	.	TRBJ2-6	TGTGCCAGCAGGGCAGGTACCTCCTCTGGGGCCAACGTCCTGACTTTC	CASRAGTSSGANVLTF
many	TRBV29-1	.	TRBJ2-7	TGCAGCGTTGGTGGGGCGGCCGGCGAGCAGTACTTC	CSVGGAAGEQYF
many	TRBV27	TRBD1	TRBJ2-7	TGTGCCAGCAGTTCCCACAGGGGGTCCTACGAGCAGTACTTC	CASSSHRGSYEQYF
.	TRBV10-1	.	TRBJ2-7	TGCGCCAGCAGCTTGGTGGTGACTAGTCCTCCCTACGAGCAGTACTTC	CASSLVVTSPPYEQYF
few	TRBV18	.	TRBJ2-5	TGTGCCAGCCTCGACGGATCCTACGGGCAGACCCAGTACTTC	CASLDGSYGQTQYF
.	TRBV9	.	TRBJ1-3	TGTGCCAGCAGCGTAGACTCAGGGATATCTGGAAACACCATATATTTT	CASSVDSGISGNTIYF
many	TRBV7-2	TRBD2	TRBJ2-7	TGTGCCAGCAGCTTAGTTGGCGGGGGAGGATGGACCTACGAGCAGTACTTC	CASSLVGGGGWTYEQYF
many	TRBV6-1	.	TRBJ2-5	TGTGCCAGCAGAGGGGGGTTCCAAGAGACCCAGTACTTC	CASRGGFQETQYF
.	TRBV7-6	.	TRBJ2-7	TGTGCCAGCAGTTACGGGGGACAGTCTTCCTACGAGCAGTACTTC	CASSYGGQSSYEQYF
once	TRBV7-9	TRBD2	TRBJ2-5	TGTGCCAGCAGCTTAGAGGGACTAGCGGGAGAGACCCAGTACTTC	CASSLEGLAGETQYF
.	TRBV29-1	.	TRBJ2-2	TGCAGCGTTGATGGCGCAGAAGAGAACACCGGGGAGCTGTTTTTT	CSVDGAEENTGELFF
.	TRBV5-1	.	TRBJ1-4	.	CASSWIAGNCFF
many	TRBV25-1	.	TRBJ2-7	TGTGCCAGCAGTGACAGAGAAAGGGGCTCCTACGAGCAGTACTTC	CASSDRERGSYEQYF
many	TRBV5-1	.	TRBJ2-7	TGCGCCAGCAGCTTGGAGCGGTACGAGCAGTACTTC	CASSLERYEQYF
.	TRBV15	.	TRBJ1-4	TGTGCCACCAGCAGAGTGGGGTTAGGGACTAATGAAAAACTGTTTTTT	CATSRVGLGTNEKLFF
.	TRBV25-1	TRBD1	TRBJ2-7	TGTGCAGGCAGGGGGTGGAGCTCCTACGAGCAGTACTTC	CAGRGWSSYEQYF
many	TRBV15	TRBD1	TRBJ1-1	TGTGCCACGGTCAGGGGGGGCCGGATGAACACTGAAGCTTTCTTT	CATVRGGRMNTEAFF
many	TRBV5-4	.	TRBJ2-5	TGTGCCAGCGGACCGGGACTGGGAAAACAAGAGACCCAGTACTTC	CASGPGLGKQETQYF